This TCR beta chain comes out of a study of control samples from healthy donors and cancer patients. The V gene lost 8 bases and the J gene lost 3 bases, with 7 bases spanning the gap. In germline, CDR1 is MNHEY, CDR2 SVGAGI. There are 11 residues in the CDR3. TCRdb keeps only in-frame clones here, not all; method: immunoSEQ multiplex PCR. The repertoire includes about 170,000 clones, under 95% of them detected once, and 1.1% to 1.5% sits in the top ten. The source of this sequence is a woman younger than 30 in good health. The genes are TRBV6-5 and TRBJ1-1; no clear D. The sequencing sample was made of blood. This CDR3 reads CASSGDTEAFF. The DNA of the CDR3 is TGTGCCAGCTCCGGGGACACTGAAGCTTTCTTT.